Below are 2 T cell receptor beta chains sequenced from a single sample in a study of regulatory T cells in long-lasting Graves disease. Noted time point: newly diagnosed GD, antithyroid drugs for less than 3 months. The authors made the TCR library using RNA they extracted from PBMCs. HTBI primers from iRepertoire and Arm-PCR of CDR3 regions yielded the TCR beta libraries. TCRdb reprocessed the multiplex PCR reads with MiXCR, giving one entry per CDR3 protein. This sample has around 400,000 distinct CDR3 sequences, with approximately 12% found just once. This sample was also put to use in a study of T cells in Graves' hyperthyroidism and ophthalmopathy.

The material sequenced was peripheral blood mononuclear cells (PBMCs), taken at new diagnosis, from a patient treated with antithyroid drugs. These TCRs come from a woman between 18 and 29 years old with Graves disease.

This clonotype was recorded at least ten times. V and J are TRBV2 and TRBJ2-2; unclear D gene. This CDR3 comprises 14 residues. Germline V gene data show CDR1 as SNHLY and CDR2 as FYNNEI. Trimming pared 3 bases from V and 2 bases from J, leaving 7 bases between. CDR3: CASSDWRNTGELFF. The CDR3, as DNA: TGTGCCAGCAGTGATTGGCGAAACACCGGGGAGCTGTTTTTT. Supplemented by reference TRBV2 and TRBJ2-2, the full variable domain reads EPEVTQTPSHQVTQMGQEVILRCVPISNHLYFYWYRQILGQKVEFLVSFYNNEISEKSEIFDDQFSVERPDGSNFTLKIRSTKLEDSAMYFCASSDWRNTGELFFGEGSRLTVL.

This clonotype was counted between two and nine times. The gene calls are TRBV15 and TRBJ2-5; 8 bases align to TRBD1. The CDR3 has 15 amino acids. Germline V CDR1 and CDR2: LNHNV, YYDKDF (reference sequence). V lost 5 bases to trimming and J lost 4 bases; unmatched junction nucleotides: 9. The CDR3 here is CATSGAQGGGETQYF. CDR3 sequence (DNA): TGTGCCACCAGCGGGGCACAGGGGGGTGGAGAGACCCAGTACTTC.